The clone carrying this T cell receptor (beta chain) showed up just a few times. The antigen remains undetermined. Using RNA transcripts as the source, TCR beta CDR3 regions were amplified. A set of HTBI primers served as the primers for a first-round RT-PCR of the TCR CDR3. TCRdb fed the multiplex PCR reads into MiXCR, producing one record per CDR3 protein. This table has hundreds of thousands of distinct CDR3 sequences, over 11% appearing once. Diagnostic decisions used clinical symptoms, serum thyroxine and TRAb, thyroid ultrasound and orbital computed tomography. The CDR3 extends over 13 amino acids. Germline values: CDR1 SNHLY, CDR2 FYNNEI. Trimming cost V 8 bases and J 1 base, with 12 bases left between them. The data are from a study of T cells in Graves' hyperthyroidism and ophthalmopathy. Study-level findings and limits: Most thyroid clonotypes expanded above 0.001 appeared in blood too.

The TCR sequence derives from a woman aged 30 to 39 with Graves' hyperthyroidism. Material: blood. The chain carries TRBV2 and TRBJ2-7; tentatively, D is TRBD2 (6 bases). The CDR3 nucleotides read TGTGCCAGCTCAATAGCGGTTTCCTACGAGCAGTACTTC. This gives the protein CASSIAVSYEQYF.